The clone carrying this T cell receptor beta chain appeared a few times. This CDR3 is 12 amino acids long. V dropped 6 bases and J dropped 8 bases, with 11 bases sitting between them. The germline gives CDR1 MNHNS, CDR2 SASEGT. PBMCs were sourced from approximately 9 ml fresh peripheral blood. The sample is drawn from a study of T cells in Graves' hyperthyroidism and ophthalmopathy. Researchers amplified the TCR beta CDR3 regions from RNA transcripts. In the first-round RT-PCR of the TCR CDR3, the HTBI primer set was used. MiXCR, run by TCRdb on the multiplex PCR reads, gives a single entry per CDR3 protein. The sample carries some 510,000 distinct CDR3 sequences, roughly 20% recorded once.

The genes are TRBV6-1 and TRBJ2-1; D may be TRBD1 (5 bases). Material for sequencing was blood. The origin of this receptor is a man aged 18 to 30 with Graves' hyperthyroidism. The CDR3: CASRFQGDEQFF. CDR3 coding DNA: TGTGCCAGCAGGTTTCAGGGTGATGAGCAGTTCTTC.